This TCR beta chain appears in the sequencing data of a study of sequential checkpoint blockade in melanoma. About the study: TCRβ was sequenced from DNA of about 96 pretreatment tumors. Matched biopsies came pretreatment and at week 13 for 20 to 25 patients. Overall study findings and caveats: For nivolumab-first patients, baseline tumor clonality was associated with response.

V lost 4 bases and J 0 bases, leaving 13 bases between the germline ends. The CDR3 is made up of 15 amino acids. Germline CDR1 and CDR2: SGHRS and YFSETQ. Treatment reported: randomized to nivolumab then ipilimumab (arm A) or the reverse (arm B). Clones were read by immunoSEQ multiplex PCR, and TCRdb kept only the in-frame ones, dropping some. The table lists 7,500 to 8,500 clones, 23% of them singletons. A word on this clone: Its cognate antigen is unknown.

The source was tumor tissue (inferred from file names), collected from a patient given nivolumab and ipilimumab in sequence. The V call is TRBV5-1, the J call TRBJ1-2; possibly TRBD1 for D (6 bases). The receptor was isolated from a human donor with melanoma. CDR3: CASSIRTDANYGYTF. CDR3 DNA sequence: TGCGCCAGCAGCATTCGGACAGACGCTAACTATGGCTACACCTTC.